Sequencing of this TCR beta chain was carried out in a study of blood T cell repertoires in COVID-19 (dated by TCRdb to 2018 to 2020). At the level of the whole study: Samples from collaborators originated in the United States, Italy and Spain and spanned both the acute and convalescent phases of COVID-19. The repertoires were released in a freely available public database intended as a resource for research on the immune response to SARS-CoV-2. Samples were obtained from the ongoing ImmuneRACE study (first 160 participants) and from over 1,000 subjects provided by 6 global collaborators. Where available, HLA class I and class II types were taken from metadata supplied by the sample provider and were not determined by assay-based typing. Deeply sampled blood TCRbeta repertoires from subjects exposed to, actively infected with, or recovered from COVID-19 were included in the dataset. The prospective study material was composed of cDNA or gDNA derived from T cells, B-cell-depleted T cells, or PBMCs. The sample metadata nearly always contained a de-identified subject ID, COVID-19 status, age in years and sex.

Concerning this clone itself: Its target antigen remains unknown. Per-base qualities were not stored, and no clone one base away is much larger.

In Seattle, one collaborating source enrolled patients while the infection was active and tracked those patients longitudinally over the course of disease. Each collaborating institution followed its own protocols to collect whole blood in K2EDTA tubes. Collaborator samples were shipped for TCRbeta analysis as frozen whole blood, isolated PBMCs, or DNA extracted from either sample type. The germline V gene gives CDR1 as SGHRS and CDR2 as YFSETQ. The CDR3, from cysteine to phenylalanine, totals 15 residues. The DNA shown is the 45-base CDR3, in frame from base 1. V is shortened by 0 bases, J by 7 bases, and the region joining them spans 13 bases. The immunoSEQ Assay, a bias-controlled multiplex PCR, was used to amplify TCRbeta CDR3 regions from genomic DNA. Processing in the source paper ran as follows. Nucleated cell counts per sample were estimated from amplification of reference gene primers within the assay. Sequence reads were collapsed and filtered to measure the absolute abundance of every unique TCRbeta CDR3 rearrangement. For each sample, productive Simpson clonality was calculated as the square root of Simpson's diversity index over productive rearrangements. TCRdb re-hosts the immuneACCESS table, in-frame sequences only. Its copies lack some clones; in the studies checked, an unresolved V gene accounts for under half of them, and the cause for the rest is not known. The V and J calls and clone size are taken from that table; D and trimming were inferred from the DNA. In all, the sample holds 55,000 to 75,000 clones, and about 80% of those were seen once. The top ten constitute 9.6% of the sample.

The research as a whole found: How much clinical and demographic metadata was included differed by source and by participant, and the metadata was provided uncurated.

The chain employs TRBV5-1 and TRBJ2-2; TRBD1 is a weak D gene call, 5 bases matching. The receptor comes from a man older than 75 with COVID-19, enrolled during active disease. Sequenced input: peripheral blood. The DNA reads as follows: TGCGCCAGCAGCTTGGTTCAGGGTGCGAGCGGGGAGCTGTTTTTT. Its coded protein is CASSLVQGASGELFF.